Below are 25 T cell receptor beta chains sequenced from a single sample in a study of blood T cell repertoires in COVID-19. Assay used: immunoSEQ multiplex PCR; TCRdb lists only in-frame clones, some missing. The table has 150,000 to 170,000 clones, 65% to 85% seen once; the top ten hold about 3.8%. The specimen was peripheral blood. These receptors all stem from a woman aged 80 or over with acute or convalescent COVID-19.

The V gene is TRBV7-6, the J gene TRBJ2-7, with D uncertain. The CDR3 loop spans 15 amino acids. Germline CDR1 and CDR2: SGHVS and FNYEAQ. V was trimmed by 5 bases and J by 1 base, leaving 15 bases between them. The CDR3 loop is CASSPSPVESYEQYF. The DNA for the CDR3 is TGTGCCAGCAGCCCATCGCCGGTTGAGTCCTACGAGCAGTACTTC.

The CDR3 loop reads CAWSKVFSGEQYF. The CDR3 DNA reads TGTGCCTGGAGTAAGGTATTCTCGGGAGAGCAGTACTTC. V and J are TRBV30 and TRBJ2-7; TRBD2 is a possible D gene (5 bases). V lost 2 bases, J lost 7 bases, and 15 bases lay in between. Germline V gene sequence: CDR1 GTSNPN, CDR2 SVGIG (reference sequence). The CDR3 runs 13 residues.

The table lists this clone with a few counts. The CDR3 region has the DNA TGTGCCAGCAGTTTAGGAGGGTCGAATTCACCCCTCCACTTT. It encodes CASSLGGSNSPLHF. The chain is built from TRBV27 and TRBJ1-6; D is uncertain. CDR3 length equals 14 residues. V lost 2 bases and J 7 bases, leaving 9 bases between the germline ends. Germline CDR1 MNHEY, CDR2 SMNVEV (reference sequence).

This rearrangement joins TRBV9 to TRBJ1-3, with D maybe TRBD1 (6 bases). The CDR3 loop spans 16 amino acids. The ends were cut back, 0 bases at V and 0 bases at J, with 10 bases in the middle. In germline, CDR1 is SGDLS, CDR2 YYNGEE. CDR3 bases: TGTGCCAGCAGCGTAGAGGGGGGGTTCTCTGGAAACACCATATATTTT. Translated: CASSVEGGFSGNTIYF.

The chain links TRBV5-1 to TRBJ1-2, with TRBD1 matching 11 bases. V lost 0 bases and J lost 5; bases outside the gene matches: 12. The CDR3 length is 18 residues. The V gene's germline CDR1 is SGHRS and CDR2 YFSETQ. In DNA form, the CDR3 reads TGCGCCAGCAGCTTGGCCGCTTCCAGGGACAGGGGGATATATGGCTACACCTTC. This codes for CASSLAASRDRGIYGYTF. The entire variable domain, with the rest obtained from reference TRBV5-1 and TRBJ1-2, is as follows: KAGVTQTPRYLIKTRGQQVTLSCSPISGHRSVSWYQQTPGQGLQFLFEYFSETQRNKGNFPGRFSGRQFSNSRSEMNVSTLELGDSALYLCASSLAASRDRGIYGYTFGSGTRLTVV.

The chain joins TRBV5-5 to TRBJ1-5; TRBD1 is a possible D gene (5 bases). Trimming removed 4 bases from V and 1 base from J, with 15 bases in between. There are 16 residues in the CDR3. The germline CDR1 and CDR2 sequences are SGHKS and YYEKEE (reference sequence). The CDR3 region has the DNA TGTGCCAGCAGCAGACTTGGAGGGGCGAGCAATCAGCCCCAGCATTTT. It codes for CASSRLGGASNQPQHF.

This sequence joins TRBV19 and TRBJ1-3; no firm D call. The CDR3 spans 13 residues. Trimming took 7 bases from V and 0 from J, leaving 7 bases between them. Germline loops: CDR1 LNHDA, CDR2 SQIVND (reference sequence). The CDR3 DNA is TGTGCCAGTAACCGACTCTCTGGAAACACCATATATTTT. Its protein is CASNRLSGNTIYF.

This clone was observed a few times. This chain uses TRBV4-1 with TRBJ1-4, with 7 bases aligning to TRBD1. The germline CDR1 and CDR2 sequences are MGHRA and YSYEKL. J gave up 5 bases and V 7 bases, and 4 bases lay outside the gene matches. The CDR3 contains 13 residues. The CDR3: CASTGTENEKLFF. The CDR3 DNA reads TGCGCCAGCACCGGGACAGAAAATGAAAAACTGTTTTTT.

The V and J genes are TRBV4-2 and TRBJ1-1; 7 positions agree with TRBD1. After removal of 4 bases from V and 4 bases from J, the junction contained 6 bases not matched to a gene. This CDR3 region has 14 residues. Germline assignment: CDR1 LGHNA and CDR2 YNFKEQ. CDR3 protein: CASSPRQGGTEAFF. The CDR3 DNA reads TGTGCCAGCAGCCCCCGCCAGGGGGGCACTGAAGCTTTCTTT.

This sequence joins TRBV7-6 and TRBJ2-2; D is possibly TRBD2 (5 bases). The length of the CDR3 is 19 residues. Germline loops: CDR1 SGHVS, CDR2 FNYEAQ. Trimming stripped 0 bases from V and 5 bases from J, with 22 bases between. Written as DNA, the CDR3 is TGTGCCAGCAGCTTAGCGGCGTCTGCGACCCAGAGGGAAACCGGGGAGCTGTTTTTT. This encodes CASSLAASATQRETGELFF.

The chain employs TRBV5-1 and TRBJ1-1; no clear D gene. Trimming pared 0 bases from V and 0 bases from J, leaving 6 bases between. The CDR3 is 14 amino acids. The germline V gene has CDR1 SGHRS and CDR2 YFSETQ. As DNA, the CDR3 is TGCGCCAGCAGCTTGGAACACCTGAACACTGAAGCTTTCTTT. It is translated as CASSLEHLNTEAFF.

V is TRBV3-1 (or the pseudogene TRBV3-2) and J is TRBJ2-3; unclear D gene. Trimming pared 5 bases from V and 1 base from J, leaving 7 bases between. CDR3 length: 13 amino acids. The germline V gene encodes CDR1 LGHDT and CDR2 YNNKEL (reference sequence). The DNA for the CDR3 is TGTGCCAGCAGCACCAGTGGCACAGATACGCAGTATTTT. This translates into CASSTSGTDTQYF.

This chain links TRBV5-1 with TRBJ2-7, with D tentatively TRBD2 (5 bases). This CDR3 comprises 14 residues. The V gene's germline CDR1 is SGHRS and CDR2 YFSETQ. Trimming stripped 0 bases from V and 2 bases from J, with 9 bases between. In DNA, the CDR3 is TGCGCCAGCAGCTTGGAAGGGAGCGCCTACGAGCAGTACTTC. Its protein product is CASSLEGSAYEQYF.

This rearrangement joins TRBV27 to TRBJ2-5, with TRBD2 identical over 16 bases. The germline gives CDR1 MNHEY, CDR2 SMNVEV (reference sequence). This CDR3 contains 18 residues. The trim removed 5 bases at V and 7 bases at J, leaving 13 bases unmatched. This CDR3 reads CASSEGLAGGLSSGTQYF. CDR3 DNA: TGTGCCAGCAGTGAGGGACTAGCGGGAGGGCTCTCCAGTGGGACCCAGTACTTC.

CDR3 region: CASDPPVWDTHSYEQYF. In nucleotides, the CDR3 is TGCGCCAGCGATCCACCGGTCTGGGACACCCACTCCTACGAGCAGTACTTC. The chain has TRBV23-1 and TRBJ2-7, with a possible D match to TRBD1 (6 bases). TRBV23-1 is designated an ORF whose function remains uncertain. V was pared by 8 bases and J by 0 bases, with 23 bases between. This CDR3 comprises 17 residues.

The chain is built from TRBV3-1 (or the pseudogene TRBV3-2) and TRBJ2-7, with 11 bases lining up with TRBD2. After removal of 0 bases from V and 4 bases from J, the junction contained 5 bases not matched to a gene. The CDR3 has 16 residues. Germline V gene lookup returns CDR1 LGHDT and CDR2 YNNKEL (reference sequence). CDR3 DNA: TGTGCCAGCAGCCAAGATGTCCTAGCGGGGGGATACGAGCAGTACTTC. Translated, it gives CASSQDVLAGGYEQYF.

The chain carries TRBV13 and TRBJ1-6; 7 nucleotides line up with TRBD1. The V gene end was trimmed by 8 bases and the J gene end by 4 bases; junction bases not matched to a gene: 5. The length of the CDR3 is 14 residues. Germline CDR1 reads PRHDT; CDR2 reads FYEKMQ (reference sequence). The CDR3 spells CASRPGQYNSPLHF. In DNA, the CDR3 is TGTGCCAGCCGGCCGGGACAGTATAATTCACCCCTCCACTTT.

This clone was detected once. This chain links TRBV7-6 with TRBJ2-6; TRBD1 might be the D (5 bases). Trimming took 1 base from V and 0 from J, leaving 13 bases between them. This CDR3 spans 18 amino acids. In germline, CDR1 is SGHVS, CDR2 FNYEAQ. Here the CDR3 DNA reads TGTGCCAGCAGCTTAGTTGGGCAGGGAACCTCTGGGGCCAACGTCCTGACTTTC. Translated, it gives CASSLVGQGTSGANVLTF.

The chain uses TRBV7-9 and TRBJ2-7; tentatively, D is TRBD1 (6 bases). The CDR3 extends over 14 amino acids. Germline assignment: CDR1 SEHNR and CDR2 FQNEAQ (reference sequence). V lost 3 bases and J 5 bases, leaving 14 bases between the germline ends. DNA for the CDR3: TGTGCCAGCAGCTTGGTCCAGGGGACCCACGAGCAGTACTTC. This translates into CASSLVQGTHEQYF.

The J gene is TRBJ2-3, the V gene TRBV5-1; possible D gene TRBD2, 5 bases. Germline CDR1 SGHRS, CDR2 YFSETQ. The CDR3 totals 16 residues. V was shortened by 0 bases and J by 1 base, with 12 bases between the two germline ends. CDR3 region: CASSLGAAGGTDTQYF. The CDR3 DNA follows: TGCGCCAGCAGCTTGGGTGCAGCCGGGGGCACAGATACGCAGTATTTT.

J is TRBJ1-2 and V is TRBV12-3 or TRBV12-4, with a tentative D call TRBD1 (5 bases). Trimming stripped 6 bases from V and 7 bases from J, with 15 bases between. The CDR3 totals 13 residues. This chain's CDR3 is CASSLQGIGGYTF. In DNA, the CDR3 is TGTGCCAGCAGCCTCCAGGGTATAGGTGGCTACACCTTC.

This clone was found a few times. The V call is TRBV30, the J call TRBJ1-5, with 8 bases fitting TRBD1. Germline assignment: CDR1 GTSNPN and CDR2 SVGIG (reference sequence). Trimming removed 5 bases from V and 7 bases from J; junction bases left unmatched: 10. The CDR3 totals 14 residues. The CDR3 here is CAWGGTGGTQPQHF. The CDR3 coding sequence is TGTGCCTGGGGGGGGACAGGCGGTACGCAGCCCCAGCATTTT. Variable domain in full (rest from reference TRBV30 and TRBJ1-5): SQTIHQWPATLVQPVGSPLSLECTVEGTSNPNLYWYRQAAGRGLQLLFYSVGIGQISSEVPQNLSASRPQDRQFILSSKKLLLSDSGFYLCAWGGTGGTQPQHFGDGTRLSIL.

In DNA, the CDR3 is TGTGCCAGCAGCGCCTGGCGGGGACAAGAGACCCAGTACTTC. This gives the protein CASSAWRGQETQYF. The chain has TRBV6-5 and TRBJ2-5; D perhaps matches TRBD2 (6 bases). CDR3 length: 14 residues. CDR1 is MNHEY and CDR2 is SVGAGI in the germline V gene. Trimming stripped 6 bases from V and 2 bases from J, with 13 bases between.

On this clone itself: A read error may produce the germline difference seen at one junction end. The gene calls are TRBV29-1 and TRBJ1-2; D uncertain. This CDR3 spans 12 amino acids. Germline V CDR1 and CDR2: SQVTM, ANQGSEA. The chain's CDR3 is CSVEGPQYVYTF. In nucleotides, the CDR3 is TGCAGCGTTGAGGGCCCACAGTATGTCTACACCTTC.

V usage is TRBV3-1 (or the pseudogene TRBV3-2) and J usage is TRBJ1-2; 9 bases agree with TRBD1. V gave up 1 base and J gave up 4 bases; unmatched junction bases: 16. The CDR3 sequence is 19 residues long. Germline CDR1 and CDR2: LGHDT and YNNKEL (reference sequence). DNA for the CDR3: TGTGCCAGCAGCCAAGTTTATTTAGGGACAGGGCCTTCGGGCTATGGCTACACCTTC. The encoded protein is CASSQVYLGTGPSGYGYTF.